This TCR beta chain was recovered during a study of OX40 agonist ivuxolimab in advanced cancers. Overall study: Patients were treated with ivuxolimab, an agonistic anti-OX40 (CD134) antibody. Dose-escalation patients were diagnosed with hepatocellular carcinoma, melanoma, renal cell cancer or head and neck cancer.

Germline-derived CDR1 and CDR2 are MNHEY and SVGAGI. The CDR3 totals 15 residues. Trimming removed 2 bases at V and 0 bases at J, with 11 bases between. In regard to this clone: The target antigen is unknown.

Study results and caveats: Doses of 0.1 to 3.0 mg/kg were accompanied by clonal expansion of CD4+ and CD8+ blood T cells by week 6.

Profiled with immunoSEQ multiplex PCR; TCRdb holds only in-frame clones, not every one. The sample includes some 77,000 clones, about 85% of them seen just once. This sequence joins TRBV6-5 and TRBJ2-7, with D unclear. The receptor was derived from an adult with an advanced solid tumor such as melanoma, head and neck, liver or kidney cancer. The source material was CD4+ or CD8+ T cells sorted from blood, sampled in a trial of the OX40 agonist ivuxolimab. CDR3 DNA sequence: TGTGCCAGCAGTTACGCTGGACGGAACTCCTACGAGCAGTACTTC. It specifies CASSYAGRNSYEQYF.